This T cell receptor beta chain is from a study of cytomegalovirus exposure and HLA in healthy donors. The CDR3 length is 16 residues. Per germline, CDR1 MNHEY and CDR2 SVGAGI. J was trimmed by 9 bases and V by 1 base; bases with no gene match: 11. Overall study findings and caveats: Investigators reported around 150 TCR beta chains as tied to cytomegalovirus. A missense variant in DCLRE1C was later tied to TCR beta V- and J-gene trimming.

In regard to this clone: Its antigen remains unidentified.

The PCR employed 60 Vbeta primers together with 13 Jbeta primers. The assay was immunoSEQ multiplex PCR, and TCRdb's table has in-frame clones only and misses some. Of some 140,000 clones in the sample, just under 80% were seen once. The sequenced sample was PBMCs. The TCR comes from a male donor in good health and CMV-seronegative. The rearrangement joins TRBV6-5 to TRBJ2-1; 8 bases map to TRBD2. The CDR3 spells CASSYFGTRAAGEQFF. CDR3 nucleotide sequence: TGTGCCAGCAGTTACTTTGGGACTAGGGCGGCGGGTGAGCAGTTCTTC.